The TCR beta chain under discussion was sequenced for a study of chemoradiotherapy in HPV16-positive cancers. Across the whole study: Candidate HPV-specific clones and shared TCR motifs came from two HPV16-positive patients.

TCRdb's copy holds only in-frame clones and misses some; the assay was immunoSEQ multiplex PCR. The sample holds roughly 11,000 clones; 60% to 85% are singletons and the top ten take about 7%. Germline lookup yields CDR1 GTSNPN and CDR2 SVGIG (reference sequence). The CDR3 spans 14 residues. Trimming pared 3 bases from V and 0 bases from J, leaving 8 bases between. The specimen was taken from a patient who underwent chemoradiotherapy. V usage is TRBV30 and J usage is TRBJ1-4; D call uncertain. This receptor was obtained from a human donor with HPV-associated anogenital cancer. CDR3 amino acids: CAWSGVPTNEKLFF. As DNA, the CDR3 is TGTGCCTGGAGCGGAGTACCAACTAATGAAAAACTGTTTTTT. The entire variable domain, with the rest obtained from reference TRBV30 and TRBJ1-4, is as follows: SQTIHQWPATLVQPVGSPLSLECTVEGTSNPNLYWYRQAAGRGLQLLFYSVGIGQISSEVPQNLSASRPQDRQFILSSKKLLLSDSGFYLCAWSGVPTNEKLFFGSGTQLSVL.